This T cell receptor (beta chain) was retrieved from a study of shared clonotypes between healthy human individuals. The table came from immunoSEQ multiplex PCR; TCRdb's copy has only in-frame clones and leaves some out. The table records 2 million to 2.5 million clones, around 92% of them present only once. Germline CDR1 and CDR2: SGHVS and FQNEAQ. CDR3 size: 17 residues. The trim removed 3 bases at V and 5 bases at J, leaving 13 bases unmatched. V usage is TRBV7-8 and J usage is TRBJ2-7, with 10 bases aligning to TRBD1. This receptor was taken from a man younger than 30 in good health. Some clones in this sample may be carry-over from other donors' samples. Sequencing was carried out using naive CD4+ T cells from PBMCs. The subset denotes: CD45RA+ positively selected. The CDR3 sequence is CASSLVETGTGVHEQYF. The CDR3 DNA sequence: TGTGCCAGCAGCTTGGTCGAAACCGGGACAGGGGTACACGAGCAGTACTTC.